Listed below are T cell receptor beta chains from one sample, sequenced in a study of blood T cell repertoires in COVID-19. Only in-frame clones appear in the TCRdb table, and some are missing; sequencing was by immunoSEQ multiplex PCR. The data hold 250,000 to 350,000 clones, with around 90% observed a single time. Sequenced sample: PBMCs or T cells enriched from blood (not recorded which). The receptor source for this set is a woman aged 25-40 years who had recovered from COVID-19. CDR3s include the opening cysteine and the closing phenylalanine or tryptophan. Each record gives: clone size, D gene, V gene, J gene, CDR3 DNA, CDR3 protein. The D gene is left open where the match is weak. Clone size is not always given. Where it is, it says once, few, many or a class for expanded clones.

clone size: .; D gene: TRBD1; V gene: TRBV11-1; J gene: TRBJ2-7; CDR3 DNA: TGTGCCAGCAGCGCCTTACAGGGGGCATACGAGCAGTACTTC; CDR3 protein: CASSALQGAYEQYF
clone size: .; D gene: TRBD2; V gene: TRBV7-2; J gene: TRBJ2-7; CDR3 DNA: TGTGCCAGCAGCTTAGAAGCTAGCGGGATCGCCTACGAGCAGTACTTC; CDR3 protein: CASSLEASGIAYEQYF
clone size: .; D gene: .; V gene: TRBV5-1; J gene: TRBJ2-7; CDR3 DNA: TGCGCCAGCAGCTTGTTGGGAGGAAACTACGAGCAGTACTTC; CDR3 protein: CASSLLGGNYEQYF
clone size: .; D gene: .; V gene: TRBV5-8; J gene: TRBJ1-4; CDR3 DNA: TGTGCCAGCAACCGAGGGGGACGGGATGAAAAACTGTTTTTT; CDR3 protein: CASNRGGRDEKLFF
clone size: .; D gene: .; V gene: TRBV7-9; J gene: TRBJ2-4; CDR3 DNA: TGTGCCAGCAGCTTTGACATCCCTCGGGCCAAAAACATTCAGTACTTC; CDR3 protein: CASSFDIPRAKNIQYF
clone size: .; D gene: TRBD2; V gene: TRBV6-2/TRBV6-3; J gene: TRBJ2-1; CDR3 DNA: TGTGCCAGCAGTTACCCCCAGGGAGCGGGAGTCCAGGGGCGGAGGCAGTTCTTC; CDR3 protein: CASSYPQGAGVQGRRQFF
clone size: .; D gene: .; V gene: TRBV28; J gene: TRBJ1-4; CDR3 DNA: TGTGCCAGCAGTCGAACCCGAGTGGATGAAAAACTGTTTTTT; CDR3 protein: CASSRTRVDEKLFF
clone size: .; D gene: .; V gene: TRBV27; J gene: TRBJ2-7; CDR3 DNA: TGTGCCAGCAGTTTATATTTGAGGAGTTACGAGCAGTACTTC; CDR3 protein: CASSLYLRSYEQYF
clone size: .; D gene: TRBD1; V gene: TRBV6-2/TRBV6-3; J gene: TRBJ1-5; CDR3 DNA: TGTGCCAGCAGTTACCCAGGGGGAGGAAATCAGCCCCAGCATTTT; CDR3 protein: CASSYPGGGNQPQHF
clone size: .; D gene: .; V gene: TRBV27; J gene: TRBJ2-5; CDR3 DNA: TGTGCCAGCAGTTATTACCCGGAGTGGGAGACCCAGTACTTC; CDR3 protein: CASSYYPEWETQYF
clone size: .; D gene: TRBD2; V gene: TRBV5-1; J gene: TRBJ2-1; CDR3 DNA: TGCGCCAGCAGCTTGTACGGGAGGGGGTTTTACAATGAGCAGTTCTTC; CDR3 protein: CASSLYGRGFYNEQFF
clone size: .; D gene: TRBD2; V gene: TRBV19; J gene: TRBJ2-1; CDR3 DNA: TGTGCCAGTAGTATACTAGCGGGAGGATTCAATGAGCAGTTCTTC; CDR3 protein: CASSILAGGFNEQFF
clone size: .; D gene: .; V gene: TRBV28; J gene: TRBJ1-1; CDR3 DNA: TGTGCCAGCAGCCCAGAGATCCAGGGTATGAACACTGAAGCTTTCTTT; CDR3 protein: CASSPEIQGMNTEAFF
clone size: .; D gene: .; V gene: TRBV30; J gene: TRBJ2-2; CDR3 DNA: TGTGCCTGGAGTCCCTCGGGTCCCGGGGAGCTGTTTTTT; CDR3 protein: CAWSPSGPGELFF
clone size: .; D gene: .; V gene: TRBV28; J gene: TRBJ1-4; CDR3 DNA: TGTGCCAGCAGACGTGACCAGAGACGGGGGACTAATGAAAAACTGTTTTTT; CDR3 protein: CASRRDQRRGTNEKLFF
clone size: .; D gene: TRBD2; V gene: TRBV7-3; J gene: TRBJ2-3; CDR3 DNA: TGTGCCAGCAGCTGGACTAGCGGCACAGATACGCAGTATTTT; CDR3 protein: CASSWTSGTDTQYF
clone size: .; D gene: .; V gene: TRBV28; J gene: TRBJ1-6; CDR3 DNA: TGTGCCAGCAGTTTTGCAGGACAGTATAATTCACCCCTCCACTTT; CDR3 protein: CASSFAGQYNSPLHF
clone size: once; D gene: TRBD1; V gene: TRBV6-2/TRBV6-3; J gene: TRBJ1-1; CDR3 DNA: TGTGCCAGCAGTTGGGCGGACAGGGGGCTAGGGAACACTGAAGCTTTCTTT; CDR3 protein: CASSWADRGLGNTEAFF
clone size: .; D gene: TRBD2; V gene: TRBV6-2/TRBV6-3; J gene: TRBJ2-7; CDR3 DNA: TGTGCCAGCAGTTACGCGGGGGGGCGTTCGGGCGAGCAGTACTTC; CDR3 protein: CASSYAGGRSGEQYF
clone size: .; D gene: .; V gene: TRBV5-1; J gene: TRBJ1-1; CDR3 DNA: TGCGCCAGCAGCTTAGCGACAGCGAACACTGAAGCTTTCTTT; CDR3 protein: CASSLATANTEAFF
clone size: .; D gene: .; V gene: TRBV18; J gene: TRBJ2-2; CDR3 DNA: TGTGCCAGCTCGCCCCCGAACTACACCGGGGAGCTGTTTTTT; CDR3 protein: CASSPPNYTGELFF
clone size: .; D gene: .; V gene: TRBV5-6; J gene: TRBJ1-2; CDR3 DNA: TGTGCCAGCAGCCCGGGGGGGTATGTCTATGGCTACACCTTC; CDR3 protein: CASSPGGYVYGYTF
clone size: .; D gene: TRBD2; V gene: TRBV29-1; J gene: TRBJ2-1; CDR3 DNA: TGCAGCGTTGGGACTAGCGGGATGAATGAGCAGTTCTTC; CDR3 protein: CSVGTSGMNEQFF
clone size: .; D gene: .; V gene: TRBV14; J gene: TRBJ1-6; CDR3 DNA: TGTGCCAGCAGCCAAGGGCTCACAGGTTCACCCCTCCACTTT; CDR3 protein: CASSQGLTGSPLHF
clone size: .; D gene: TRBD1; V gene: TRBV7-6; J gene: TRBJ2-1; CDR3 DNA: TGTGCCAGCAGCTCTCCAGGGGGCAGGTACAATGAGCAGTTCTTC; CDR3 protein: CASSSPGGRYNEQFF
clone size: .; D gene: .; V gene: TRBV7-9; J gene: TRBJ2-7; CDR3 DNA: TGTGCCAGCAGCTTAGGGAGGGAGACTCTCTTC; CDR3 protein: CASSLGRETLF
clone size: .; D gene: .; V gene: TRBV19; J gene: TRBJ2-6; CDR3 DNA: TGTGCCAGTAGTCCGGTTTCTGGGGCCAACGTCCTGACTTTC; CDR3 protein: CASSPVSGANVLTF
clone size: .; D gene: TRBD1; V gene: TRBV2; J gene: TRBJ2-3; CDR3 DNA: TGTGCCAGCAGTACCGGGACAGGGGGCGCAGATACGCAGTATTTT; CDR3 protein: CASSTGTGGADTQYF
clone size: .; D gene: TRBD1; V gene: TRBV7-2; J gene: TRBJ1-2; CDR3 DNA: TGTGCCAGCAGCGTTGGGACAGGGAGGGCGTATGGCTACACCTTC; CDR3 protein: CASSVGTGRAYGYTF
clone size: .; D gene: TRBD1; V gene: TRBV9; J gene: TRBJ1-2; CDR3 DNA: TGTGCCAGCATAAAAGGACAGGGCAACTATGGCTACACCTTC; CDR3 protein: CASIKGQGNYGYTF
clone size: once; D gene: TRBD1; V gene: TRBV19; J gene: TRBJ2-5; CDR3 DNA: TGTGCCAGTGGAAACAGGGGCGCAGTTTTAGAGACCCAGTACTTC; CDR3 protein: CASGNRGAVLETQYF
clone size: .; D gene: TRBD1; V gene: TRBV9; J gene: TRBJ1-5; CDR3 DNA: TGTGCCAGCAGCCCCCGGGACAGGGTCGGGCAGCCCCAGCATTTT; CDR3 protein: CASSPRDRVGQPQHF
clone size: .; D gene: TRBD1; V gene: TRBV7-9; J gene: TRBJ1-5; CDR3 DNA: TGTGCCAGCAGCCCGGGACAGGGGTTGGGCAATCAGCCCCAGCATTTT; CDR3 protein: CASSPGQGLGNQPQHF
clone size: .; D gene: TRBD1; V gene: TRBV11-1; J gene: TRBJ1-2; CDR3 DNA: TGTGCCAGCAGCCCCGGACAGGGCGACTATGGCTACACCTTC; CDR3 protein: CASSPGQGDYGYTF
clone size: .; D gene: TRBD1; V gene: TRBV3-1/TRBV3-2; J gene: TRBJ1-3; CDR3 DNA: TGTGCCAGCAGCCAAAAAACAGGGGGCTCTGGAAACACCATATATTTT; CDR3 protein: CASSQKTGGSGNTIYF
clone size: .; D gene: TRBD2; V gene: TRBV5-1; J gene: TRBJ2-3; CDR3 DNA: TGCGCCAGCAGCTTGGCAAAAGTGGCGGGGGAAATCACAGATACGCAGTATTTT; CDR3 protein: CASSLAKVAGEITDTQYF
clone size: .; D gene: .; V gene: TRBV27; J gene: TRBJ1-2; CDR3 DNA: TGTGCCAGCAGGGACAGACTGGGTGGCTACACCTTC; CDR3 protein: CASRDRLGGYTF
clone size: .; D gene: .; V gene: TRBV6-4; J gene: TRBJ2-3; CDR3 DNA: TGTGCCAGCAGTGACTCTAGCGAAGATACGCAGTATTTT; CDR3 protein: CASSDSSEDTQYF
clone size: many; D gene: .; V gene: TRBV3-1/TRBV3-2; J gene: TRBJ2-2; CDR3 DNA: TGTGCCAGCAGCCCTCCGGGGTCCGGGGAGCTGTTTTTT; CDR3 protein: CASSPPGSGELFF
clone size: .; D gene: .; V gene: TRBV11-2; J gene: TRBJ1-1; CDR3 DNA: TGTGCCAGCAGCTTAGACGGGGGATTGAACACTGAAGCTTTCTTT; CDR3 protein: CASSLDGGLNTEAFF
clone size: .; D gene: .; V gene: TRBV29-1; J gene: TRBJ1-5; CDR3 DNA: TGCAGCGTCAGTAATAGCAATCAGCCCCAGCATTTT; CDR3 protein: CSVSNSNQPQHF
clone size: .; D gene: TRBD1; V gene: TRBV7-2; J gene: TRBJ1-1; CDR3 DNA: TGTGCCAGCAGCTCCGGACAGGCCCTGAACACTGAAGCTTTCTTT; CDR3 protein: CASSSGQALNTEAFF
clone size: .; D gene: TRBD1; V gene: TRBV28; J gene: TRBJ2-7; CDR3 DNA: TGTGCCACCACAGGGACAGGGTGGTACGAGCAGTACTTC; CDR3 protein: CATTGTGWYEQYF
clone size: .; D gene: .; V gene: TRBV6-5; J gene: TRBJ2-5; CDR3 DNA: TGTGCCAGCAGTTACCCTCCAGGGTCTTGGGAGACCCAGTACTTC; CDR3 protein: CASSYPPGSWETQYF
clone size: once; D gene: TRBD1; V gene: TRBV10-2; J gene: TRBJ1-5; CDR3 DNA: TGCGCCAGCAGCGCGGGACAGGGGGCATCAAATCAGCCCCAGCATTTT; CDR3 protein: CASSAGQGASNQPQHF
clone size: .; D gene: .; V gene: TRBV11-3; J gene: TRBJ2-5; CDR3 DNA: TGTGCCAGCAGTCCCGGTTCTAGCTCTCAAAGGGAAGAGACCCAGTACTTC; CDR3 protein: CASSPGSSSQREETQYF
clone size: .; D gene: .; V gene: TRBV7-9; J gene: TRBJ2-7; CDR3 DNA: TGTGCCAGCAGCCCAGGGTCTTACGAGCAGTACTTC; CDR3 protein: CASSPGSYEQYF
clone size: .; D gene: .; V gene: TRBV5-1; J gene: TRBJ2-1; CDR3 DNA: TGCGCCAGCAGCTCCATCGGAGCGGATGTTTACAATGAGCAGTTCTTC; CDR3 protein: CASSSIGADVYNEQFF
clone size: .; D gene: .; V gene: TRBV4-3; J gene: TRBJ1-4; CDR3 DNA: TGCGCCAGCAGCCAGGCCTGGGGCGAATCACATGAAAAACTGTTTTTT; CDR3 protein: CASSQAWGESHEKLFF
clone size: once; D gene: .; V gene: TRBV19; J gene: TRBJ1-1; CDR3 DNA: TGTGCCAGTAGTATAGTGCATAGAAATGAAGCTTTCTTT; CDR3 protein: CASSIVHRNEAFF
clone size: .; D gene: .; V gene: TRBV19; J gene: TRBJ2-7; CDR3 DNA: TGTGCCAGTAGTATAAACAGGGAATACGAGCAGTACTTC; CDR3 protein: CASSINREYEQYF
clone size: .; D gene: .; V gene: TRBV5-6; J gene: TRBJ2-7; CDR3 DNA: TGTGCCAGCAGCTTGGTACGGGTACCCCGCTACGAGCAGTACTTC; CDR3 protein: CASSLVRVPRYEQYF
clone size: .; D gene: TRBD2; V gene: TRBV6-5; J gene: TRBJ2-1; CDR3 DNA: TGTGCCAGCAGAGCGGGGCAATCGAGGGAGCAGTTCTTC; CDR3 protein: CASRAGQSREQFF
clone size: .; D gene: .; V gene: TRBV7-2; J gene: TRBJ2-7; CDR3 DNA: TGTGCCAGCAGCGCGGCTAGCTGGCACGAGCAGTACTTC; CDR3 protein: CASSAASWHEQYF
clone size: .; D gene: TRBD1; V gene: TRBV6-2/TRBV6-3; J gene: TRBJ1-5; CDR3 DNA: TGTGCCAGCAGTCGCCTAACAGGGGAATATCAACCCCAGCATTTT; CDR3 protein: CASSRLTGEYQPQHF
clone size: .; D gene: TRBD1; V gene: TRBV4-1; J gene: TRBJ2-6; CDR3 DNA: TGCGCCAGCAGCCAATCACCACACACAGGGGTTGGGGCCAACGTCCTGACTTTC; CDR3 protein: CASSQSPHTGVGANVLTF
clone size: .; D gene: TRBD2; V gene: TRBV3-1/TRBV3-2; J gene: TRBJ2-1; CDR3 DNA: TGTGCCAGCAGCCAAGTCCCTAGCGGGAGCTCCTACAATGAGCAGTTCTTC; CDR3 protein: CASSQVPSGSSYNEQFF